Listed below are T cell receptor beta chains from one sample, sequenced in a study of CD8 T cells in Susac syndrome. TCRdb re-derived calls from the immunoSEQ multiplex PCR reads in MiXCR, one entry per CDR3 protein. Here the sample spans 110,000 or so distinct CDR3 sequences, 80% to 95% being singletons. The sequencing sample was made of CD4+ T cells from PBMCs. The receptors come from a human donor in good health. The CDR3 runs from the conserved cysteine through the conserved F or W. A D gene is named only where the DNA matches it firmly. Expanded clones get a size class; other rows say once, few or many, or leave the size out.

>TRBD1|TRBJ2-7|TRBV28|-
TGTGCCAGCAGTGCTCATCCGGGACAGGGGGCTTGGGAGCAGTACTTC
CASSAHPGQGAWEQYF
>-|TRBJ1-2|TRBV20-1|-
TGCAGTGCTATCGAGCAGTCAGGGTACGGCTACACCTTC
CSAIEQSGYGYTF
>TRBD1|TRBJ1-5|TRBV20-1|-
TGCAGTGCTGGCCCCGGGACAGGGTCCTATAGCAATCAGCCCCAGCATTTT
CSAGPGTGSYSNQPQHF
>TRBD2|TRBJ2-7|TRBV20-1|-
TGCAGTGCTAGAGATCCACTAGCGGGGGGGCCCTACGAGCAGTACTTC
CSARDPLAGGPYEQYF
>-|TRBJ1-5|TRBV29-1|-
TGCAGCGTTGTAACGGGGTCACTCGATAGCAATCAGCCCCAGCATTTT
CSVVTGSLDSNQPQHF
>TRBD1|TRBJ2-2|TRBV2|-
TGTGCCAGCACGAGGGGGCGTAAGTTGGACACCGGGGAGCTGTTTTTT
CASTRGRKLDTGELFF
>-|TRBJ2-3|TRBV4-2|once
TGTGCCAGCAGCCAAGATGCGATAAGCACAGATACGCAGTATTTT
CASSQDAISTDTQYF
>-|TRBJ1-1|TRBV7-2|-
TGTGCCAGCAGCTTAGCAGGGGTGAGTGGAACTGAAGCTTTCTTT
CASSLAGVSGTEAFF
>-|TRBJ2-2|TRBV6-2/TRBV6-3|-
TGTGCCAGCAGTCCCCTCTTTGTGAGCACCGGGGAGCTGTTTTTT
CASSPLFVSTGELFF
>-|TRBJ1-1|TRBV7-2|-
TGTGCCAGCAGCTTACCGTCGGGCCGGATGGCTTTCTTT
CASSLPSGRMAFF
>TRBD1|TRBJ2-5|TRBV5-1|-
TGCGCCAGCAGCGCCGGGACAGGCCAAGAGACCCAGTACTTC
CASSAGTGQETQYF
>TRBD1|TRBJ2-7|TRBV6-5|-
TGTGCCAGCACCAAAGGACAGGGGCTCTACGAGCAGTACTTC
CASTKGQGLYEQYF
>-|TRBJ1-1|TRBV6-2/TRBV6-3|-
TGTGCCAGCAGTTACTCGAACACTAACACTGAAGCTTTCTTT
CASSYSNTNTEAFF
>-|TRBJ2-7|TRBV9|-
TGTGCCAGCAGCGTAGCCGGGACTTCCCAGTACGAGCAGTACTTC
CASSVAGTSQYEQYF
>TRBD2|TRBJ2-1|TRBV5-1|once
TGCGCCAGCAGCTCCCCGGGACTAGCGGGGGGTTCAGAAAGTAATGAGCAGTTCTTC
CASSSPGLAGGSESNEQFF
>TRBD2|TRBJ2-1|TRBV20-1|-
TGCAGTGCTAGAGAGGCCGCGCGGGGGGGCCTCAATGAGCAGTTCTTC
CSAREAARGGLNEQFF
>TRBD2|TRBJ2-5|TRBV5-1|-
TGCGCCAGCAGCCCTAATCCGGGACTAGAAAGCGAGACCCAGTACTTC
CASSPNPGLESETQYF
>-|TRBJ2-5|TRBV20-1|-
TGCAGTGCTCGGAGCGGGTACCAAGAGACCCAGTACTTC
CSARSGYQETQYF
>-|TRBJ1-4|TRBV4-1|-
TGCGCCAGCAGCCACCCCCAGGAGGCGGATGAAAAACTGTTTTTT
CASSHPQEADEKLFF
>-|TRBJ2-7|TRBV27|few
TGTGCCAGCAGTCCCCGCCGAGAGATCAATTACGAGCAGTACTTC
CASSPRREINYEQYF
>-|TRBJ2-2|TRBV27|-
TGTGCCAGCAGTTTAGCCCCAGGGAACACCGGGGAGCTGTTTTTT
CASSLAPGNTGELFF
>-|TRBJ2-7|TRBV5-1|-
TGCGCCAGCAACCCGACAGTTAATTCCTACGAGCAGTACTTC
CASNPTVNSYEQYF
>-|TRBJ1-2|TRBV20-1|once
TGCAGTGCCCTCCCTCCGGGGAGCTATGGCTACACCTTC
CSALPPGSYGYTF
>-|TRBJ2-6|TRBV5-1|-
TGCGCCAGCAGCCCTGCTGGGGCAGGGACTGGGGCCAACGTCCTGACTTTC
CASSPAGAGTGANVLTF
>-|TRBJ2-5|TRBV12-3/TRBV12-4|-
TGTGCCAGCAGTTTGGGGGGAGCCCAAGAGACCCAGTACTTC
CASSLGGAQETQYF
>TRBD1|TRBJ2-3|TRBV19|-
TGTGCCAGTAGTATTCTCGGACAGGTGATTCTTACAGATACGCAGTATTTT
CASSILGQVILTDTQYF
>TRBD1|TRBJ1-1|TRBV7-6|-
TGTGCCAGCAGCTTAGAAGGGGGCTCCGGTCGGGCTTTCTTT
CASSLEGGSGRAFF